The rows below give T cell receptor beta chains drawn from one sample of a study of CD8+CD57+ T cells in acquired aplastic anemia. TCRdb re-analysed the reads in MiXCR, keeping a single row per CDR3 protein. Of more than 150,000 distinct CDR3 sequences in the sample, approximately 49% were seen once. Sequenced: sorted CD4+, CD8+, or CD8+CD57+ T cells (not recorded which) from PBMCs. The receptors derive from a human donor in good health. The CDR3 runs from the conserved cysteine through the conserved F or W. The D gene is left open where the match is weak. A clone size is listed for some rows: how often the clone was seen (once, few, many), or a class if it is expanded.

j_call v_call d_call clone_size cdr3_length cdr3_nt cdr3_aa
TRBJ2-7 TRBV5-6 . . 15 TGTGCCGGTAGGGAACAGGGCGATCAATCCTACGAGCAGTACTTC CAGREQGDQSYEQYF
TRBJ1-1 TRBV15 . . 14 TGTGCCACCAGTCCCAGGGCTGCGGACACTGAAGCTTTCTTT CATSPRAADTEAFF
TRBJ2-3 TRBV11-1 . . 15 TGTGCCAGCAGCTTACAATCAGGGTTTACAGATACGCAGTATTTT CASSLQSGFTDTQYF
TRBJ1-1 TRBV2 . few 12 TGTGCCAGCAGTGACTCGAACACTGAAGCTTTCTTT CASSDSNTEAFF
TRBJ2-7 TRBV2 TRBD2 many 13 TGTGCCAGCAGTGGGGGACTAGCGGGCGAGCAGTACTTC CASSGGLAGEQYF
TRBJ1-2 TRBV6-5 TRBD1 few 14 TGTGCCAGCAGTTACGTCAGGGGGGACTATGGCTACACCTTC CASSYVRGDYGYTF
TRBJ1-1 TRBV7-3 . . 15 TGTGCCAGTAGTACCACCGGGTTAATGAACACTGAAGCTTTCTTT CASSTTGLMNTEAFF
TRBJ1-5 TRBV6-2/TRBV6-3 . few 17 TGTGCCAGCAGTTACCTCGGGGGGGGCGTGAGCAATCAGCCCCAGCATTTT CASSYLGGGVSNQPQHF
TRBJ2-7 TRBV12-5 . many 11 TGTGCTAGTGGTTCCTTGGGGCAGCAGTACTTC CASGSLGQQYF
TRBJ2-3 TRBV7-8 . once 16 TGTGCCAGCAGCTTAGTCGCTCCCTCCTCCACAGATACGCAGTATTTT CASSLVAPSSTDTQYF
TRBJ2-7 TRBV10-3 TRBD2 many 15 TGTGCCATCAGGGGGGGACTAGCGGACGGGGGGGAGCAGTACTTC CAIRGGLADGGEQYF
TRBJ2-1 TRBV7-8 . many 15 TGTGCCAGCACCTTACTTATGATAGAGTACAATGAGCAGTTCTTC CASTLLMIEYNEQFF
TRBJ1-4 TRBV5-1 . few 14 TGCGCCAGCAGCAGGGACGGCTTTAATGAAAAACTGTTTTTT CASSRDGFNEKLFF
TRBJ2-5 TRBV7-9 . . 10 TGTGCCAGCAGCCCCGCGACCCAGTACTTC CASSPATQYF
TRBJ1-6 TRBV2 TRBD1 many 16 TGTGCCAGCCTGGACAGGGTACGAGGGTATAATTCACCCCTCCACTTT CASLDRVRGYNSPLHF
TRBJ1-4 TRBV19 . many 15 TGTGCCAGTAGTATTTTAGCTAAGGGCCCTGAAAAACTGTTTTTT CASSILAKGPEKLFF